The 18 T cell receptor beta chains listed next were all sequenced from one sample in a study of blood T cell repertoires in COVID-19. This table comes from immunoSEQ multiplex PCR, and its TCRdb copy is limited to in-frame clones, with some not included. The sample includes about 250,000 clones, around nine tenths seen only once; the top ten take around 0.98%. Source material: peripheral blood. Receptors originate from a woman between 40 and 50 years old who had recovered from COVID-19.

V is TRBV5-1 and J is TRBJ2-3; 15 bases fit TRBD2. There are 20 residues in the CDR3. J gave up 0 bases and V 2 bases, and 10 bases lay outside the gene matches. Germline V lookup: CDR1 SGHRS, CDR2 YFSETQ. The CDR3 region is CASSFWIPGTSGRSTDTQYF. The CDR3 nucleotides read TGCGCCAGCAGCTTTTGGATCCCTGGGACTAGCGGGAGGAGCACAGATACGCAGTATTTT.

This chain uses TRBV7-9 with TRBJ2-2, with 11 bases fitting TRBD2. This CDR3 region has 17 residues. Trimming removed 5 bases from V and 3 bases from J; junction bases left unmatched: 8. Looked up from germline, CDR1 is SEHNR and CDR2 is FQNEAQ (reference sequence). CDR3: CASSPHRGLADTGELFF. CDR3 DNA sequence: TGTGCCAGCAGCCCCCATAGGGGACTAGCGGACACCGGGGAGCTGTTTTTT.

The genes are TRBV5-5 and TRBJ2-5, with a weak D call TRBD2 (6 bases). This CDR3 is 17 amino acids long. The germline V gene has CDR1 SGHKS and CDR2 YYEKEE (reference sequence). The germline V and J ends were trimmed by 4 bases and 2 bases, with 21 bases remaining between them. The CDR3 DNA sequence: TGTGCCAGCAGCCGTAAGGCACCGGGACTCTCGCAAGAGACCCAGTACTTC. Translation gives CASSRKAPGLSQETQYF.

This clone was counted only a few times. CDR3 residues: CASSLAAGTSGRASSYNEQFF. The CDR3 DNA reads TGTGCCAGCAGTTTGGCTGCCGGGACTAGCGGGAGGGCCAGCTCCTACAATGAGCAGTTCTTC. The chain is built from TRBV27 and TRBJ2-1; 16 nucleotides agree with TRBD2. The CDR3 is 21 residues long. J lost 0 bases, V lost 3 bases, and 11 bases had no gene match. Germline V gene data show CDR1 as MNHEY and CDR2 as SMNVEV (reference sequence).

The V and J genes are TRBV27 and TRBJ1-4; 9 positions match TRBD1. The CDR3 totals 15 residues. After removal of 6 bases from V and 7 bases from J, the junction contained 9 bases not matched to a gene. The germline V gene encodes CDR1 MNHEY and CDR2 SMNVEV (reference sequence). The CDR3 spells CASRERTGDSEKLFF. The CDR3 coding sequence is TGTGCCAGCAGGGAACGGACAGGGGACAGTGAAAAACTGTTTTTT. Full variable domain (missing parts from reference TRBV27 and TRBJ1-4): EAQVTQNPRYLITVTGKKLTVTCSQNMNHEYMSWYRQDPGLGLRQIYYSMNVEVTDKGDVPEGYKVSRKEKRNFPLILESPSPNQTSLYFCASRERTGDSEKLFFGSGTQLSVL.

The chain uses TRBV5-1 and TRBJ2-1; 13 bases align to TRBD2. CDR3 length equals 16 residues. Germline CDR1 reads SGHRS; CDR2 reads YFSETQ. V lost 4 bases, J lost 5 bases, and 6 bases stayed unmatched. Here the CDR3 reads CASSPGLAGSNNEQFF. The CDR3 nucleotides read TGCGCCAGCAGCCCGGGACTAGCGGGAAGTAACAATGAGCAGTTCTTC.

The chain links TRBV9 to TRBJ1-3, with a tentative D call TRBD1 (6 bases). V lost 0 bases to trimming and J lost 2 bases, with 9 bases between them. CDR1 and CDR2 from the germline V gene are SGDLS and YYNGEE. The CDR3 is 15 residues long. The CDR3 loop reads CASSVGGQPGNTIYF. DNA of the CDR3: TGTGCCAGCAGCGTAGGGGGGCAACCTGGAAACACCATATATTTT.

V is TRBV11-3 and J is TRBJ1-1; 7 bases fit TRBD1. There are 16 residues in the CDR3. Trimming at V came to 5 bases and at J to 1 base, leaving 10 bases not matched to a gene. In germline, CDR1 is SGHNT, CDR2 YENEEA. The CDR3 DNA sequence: TGTGCCAGCAGCCCAGGACAGGCCAACGGGAACACTGAAGCTTTCTTT. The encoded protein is CASSPGQANGNTEAFF. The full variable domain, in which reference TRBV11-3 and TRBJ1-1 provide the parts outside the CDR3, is EAGVVQSPRYKIIEKKQPVAFWCNPISGHNTLYWYLQNLGQGPELLIRYENEEAVDDSQLPKDRFSAERLKGVDSTLKIQPAELGDSAVYLCASSPGQANGNTEAFFGQGTRLTVV.

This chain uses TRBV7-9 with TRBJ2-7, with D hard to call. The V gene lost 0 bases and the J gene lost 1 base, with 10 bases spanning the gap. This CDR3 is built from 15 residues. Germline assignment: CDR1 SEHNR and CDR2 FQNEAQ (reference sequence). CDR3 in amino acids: CASSLARLTSYEQYF. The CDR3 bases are TGTGCCAGCAGCTTAGCACGACTGACGTCCTACGAGCAGTACTTC.

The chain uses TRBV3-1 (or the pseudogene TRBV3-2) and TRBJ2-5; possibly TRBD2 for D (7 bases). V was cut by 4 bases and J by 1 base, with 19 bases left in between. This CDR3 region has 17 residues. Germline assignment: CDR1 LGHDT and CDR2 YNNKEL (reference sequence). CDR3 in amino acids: CASSRGGQAGSQETQYF. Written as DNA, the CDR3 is TGTGCCAGCAGCCGGGGGGGGCAAGCGGGGTCCCAAGAGACCCAGTACTTC.

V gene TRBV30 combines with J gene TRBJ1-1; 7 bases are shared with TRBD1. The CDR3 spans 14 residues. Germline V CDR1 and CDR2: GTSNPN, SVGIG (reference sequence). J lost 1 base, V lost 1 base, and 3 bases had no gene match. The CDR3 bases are TGTGCCTGGAGTGATCGGGACAGGAACACTGAAGCTTTCTTT. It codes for CAWSDRDRNTEAFF. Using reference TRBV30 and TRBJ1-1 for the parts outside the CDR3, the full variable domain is SQTIHQWPATLVQPVGSPLSLECTVEGTSNPNLYWYRQAAGRGLQLLFYSVGIGQISSEVPQNLSASRPQDRQFILSSKKLLLSDSGFYLCAWSDRDRNTEAFFGQGTRLTVV.

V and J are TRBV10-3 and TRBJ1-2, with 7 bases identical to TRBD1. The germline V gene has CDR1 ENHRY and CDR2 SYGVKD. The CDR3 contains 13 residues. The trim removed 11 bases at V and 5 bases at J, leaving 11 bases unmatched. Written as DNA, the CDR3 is TGTGCCTCCCGGGACAGCGGAGGGTATGGCTACACCTTC. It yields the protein CASRDSGGYGYTF.

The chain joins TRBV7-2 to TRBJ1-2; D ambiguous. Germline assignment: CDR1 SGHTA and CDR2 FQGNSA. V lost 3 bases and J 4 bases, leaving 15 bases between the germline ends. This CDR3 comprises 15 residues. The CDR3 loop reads CASSLGRNLGYGYTF. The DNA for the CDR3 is TGTGCCAGCAGCTTGGGCCGCAACCTCGGCTATGGCTACACCTTC. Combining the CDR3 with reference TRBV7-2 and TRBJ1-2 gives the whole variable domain GAGVSQSPSNKVTEKGKDVELRCDPISGHTALYWYRQSLGQGLEFLIYFQGNSAPDKSGLPSDRFSAERTGGSVSTLTIQRTQQEDSAVYLCASSLGRNLGYGYTFGSGTRLTVV.

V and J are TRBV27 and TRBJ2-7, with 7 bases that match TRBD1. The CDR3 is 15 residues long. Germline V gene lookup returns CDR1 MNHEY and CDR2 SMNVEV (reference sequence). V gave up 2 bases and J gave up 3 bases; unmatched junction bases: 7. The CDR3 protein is CASSLKGTANYEQYF. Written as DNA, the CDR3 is TGTGCCAGCAGTTTAAAGGGGACAGCTAACTACGAGCAGTACTTC.

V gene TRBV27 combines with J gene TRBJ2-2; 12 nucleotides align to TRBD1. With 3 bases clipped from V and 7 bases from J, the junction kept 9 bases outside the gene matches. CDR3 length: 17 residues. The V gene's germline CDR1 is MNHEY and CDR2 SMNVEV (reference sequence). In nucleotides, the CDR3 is TGTGCCAGCAGTTTCTATGGGACAGGGGGCGTCGGCGGGGAGCTGTTTTTT. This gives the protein CASSFYGTGGVGGELFF.

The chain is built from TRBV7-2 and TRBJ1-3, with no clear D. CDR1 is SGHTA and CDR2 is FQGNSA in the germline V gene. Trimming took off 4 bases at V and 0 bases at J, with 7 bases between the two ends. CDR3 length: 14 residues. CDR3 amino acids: CASSSQYSGNTIYF. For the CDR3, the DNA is TGTGCCAGCAGCTCCCAGTACTCTGGAAACACCATATATTTT.

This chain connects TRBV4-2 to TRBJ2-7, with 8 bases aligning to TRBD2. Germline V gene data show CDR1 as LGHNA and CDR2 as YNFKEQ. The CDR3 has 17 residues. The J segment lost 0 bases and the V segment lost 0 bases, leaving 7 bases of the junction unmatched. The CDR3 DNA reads TGTGCCAGCAGCCAAGATGGGGCCGGGAGGGCCTCCTACGAGCAGTACTTC. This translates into CASSQDGAGRASYEQYF.

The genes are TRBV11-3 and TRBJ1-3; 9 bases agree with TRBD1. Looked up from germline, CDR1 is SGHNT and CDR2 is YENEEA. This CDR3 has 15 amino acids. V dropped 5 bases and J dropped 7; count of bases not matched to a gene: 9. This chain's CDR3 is CASSTTGTGLNTIYF. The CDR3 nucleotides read TGTGCCAGCAGCACGACCGGGACAGGGCTCAACACCATATATTTT.